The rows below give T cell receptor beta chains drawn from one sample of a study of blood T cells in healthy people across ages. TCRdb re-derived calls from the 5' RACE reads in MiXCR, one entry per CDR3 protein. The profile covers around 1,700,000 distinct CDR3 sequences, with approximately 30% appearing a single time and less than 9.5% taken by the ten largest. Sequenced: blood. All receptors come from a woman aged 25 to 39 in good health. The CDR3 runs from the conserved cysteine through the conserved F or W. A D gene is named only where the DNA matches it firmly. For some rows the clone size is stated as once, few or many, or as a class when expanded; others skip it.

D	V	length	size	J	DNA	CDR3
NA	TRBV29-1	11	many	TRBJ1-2	TGCAGCGTTGAGCGGGCGAGGGGCTACACCTTC	CSVERARGYTF
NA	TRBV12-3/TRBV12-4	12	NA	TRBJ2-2	TGTGCCAGCCGTTCTAGCACCGGGGAGCTGTTTTTT	CASRSSTGELFF
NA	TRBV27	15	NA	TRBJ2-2	TGTGTCAGCAGCCCCCGGACTCAACTCACCGGGGAGCTGTTTTTT	CVSSPRTQLTGELFF
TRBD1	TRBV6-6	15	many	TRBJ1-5	TGTGCCAGCAGTACCGGGACAGGGAGGGGTCAGCCCCAGCATTTT	CASSTGTGRGQPQHF
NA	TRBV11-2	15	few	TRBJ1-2	TGTGCCAGCAGCCCCCAGGCGGGGGAAAGCTATGGCTACACCTTC	CASSPQAGESYGYTF
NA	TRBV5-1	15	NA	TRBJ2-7	TGCGCCAGCAGCTCTACGACCCGGGCTATCAACGAGCAGTACTTC	CASSSTTRAINEQYF
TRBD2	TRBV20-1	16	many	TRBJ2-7	TGCAGTGCTAGAGGCGTAATAGCGGGAGGGCCGTACGAGCAGTACTTC	CSARGVIAGGPYEQYF
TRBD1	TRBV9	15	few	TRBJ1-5	TGTGCCAGCAGCGTAGATGGGACAGCTGATCAGCCCCAGCATTTT	CASSVDGTADQPQHF
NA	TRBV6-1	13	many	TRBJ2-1	TGTGCCAGCAGTGAAATATCAGGGTTTGAGCAGTTCTTC	CASSEISGFEQFF
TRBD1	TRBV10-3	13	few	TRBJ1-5	TGTGCCATCAGCGGGACAGGGGATCAGCCCCAGCATTTT	CAISGTGDQPQHF
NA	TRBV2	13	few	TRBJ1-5	TGTGCCAGCAGTGGCCAAATGGGTCAGCCCCAGCATTTT	CASSGQMGQPQHF
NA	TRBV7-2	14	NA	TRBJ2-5	TGTGCCAGCAGTCCCACGGGGGCGTTAGAGACCCAGTACTTC	CASSPTGALETQYF
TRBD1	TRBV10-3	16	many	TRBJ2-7	TGTGCCATCAGTGAGCCAATGACAGGGGTTGGGGACGAGCAGTACTTC	CAISEPMTGVGDEQYF
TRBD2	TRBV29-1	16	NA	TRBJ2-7	TGCAGCGTTGAAGATCCTGGCGGGGGGTACTCCTACGAGCAGTACTTC	CSVEDPGGGYSYEQYF
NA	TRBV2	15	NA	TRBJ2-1	TGTGCCAGCAGTGATGGTACAGGTGGTGGGGATGAGCAGTTCTTC	CASSDGTGGGDEQFF
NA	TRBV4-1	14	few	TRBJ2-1	TGCGCCAGCAGCCAAGTGTCGAGGGACAATGAGCAGTTCTTC	CASSQVSRDNEQFF
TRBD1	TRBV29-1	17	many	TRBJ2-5	TGCAGCGTTGAAGGGCTACGGGACAGCCGACGGTCAGAGACCCAGTACTTC	CSVEGLRDSRRSETQYF
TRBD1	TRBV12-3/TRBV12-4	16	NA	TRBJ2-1	TGTGCCAGCAGTTTAGCGCTTGGACAGGGACACAATGAGCAGTTCTTC	CASSLALGQGHNEQFF
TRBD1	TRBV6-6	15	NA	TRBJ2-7	TGTGCCAGCAGACCCAAAAGGGGGCGGCTCGACGAGCAGTACTTC	CASRPKRGRLDEQYF
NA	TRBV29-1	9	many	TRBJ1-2	TGCAGCGTCGACAGGGGCTACACCTTC	CSVDRGYTF
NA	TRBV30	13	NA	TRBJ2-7	TGTGCCTGGAGTGTAGGGGGGGGGTACGAGCAGTACTTC	CAWSVGGGYEQYF
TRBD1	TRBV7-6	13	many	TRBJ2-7	TGTGCCTGCAGCAACAGGGGGGCCTACGAGCAGTACTTC	CACSNRGAYEQYF
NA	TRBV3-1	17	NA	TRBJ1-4	TGTGCCAGCAGCCAAGATTTACAGCGTCGTGCTAATGAAAAACTGTTTTTT	CASSQDLQRRANEKLFF
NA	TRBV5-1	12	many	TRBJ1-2	TGCGCCAGCAGCGCCGAGGACTATGGCTACACCTTC	CASSAEDYGYTF
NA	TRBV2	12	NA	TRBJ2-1	TGTGCAAGCGAGAGATCTGTGGGTGAGCAGTTCTTC	CASERSVGEQFF
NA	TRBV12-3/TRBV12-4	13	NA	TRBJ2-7	TGTGCCAGCAGCCCCAACCCGATCTACGAGCAGTACTTC	CASSPNPIYEQYF
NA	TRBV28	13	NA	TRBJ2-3	TGTGCCAGCAGTTCCCAGGGGAAAGATACGCAGTATTTT	CASSSQGKDTQYF
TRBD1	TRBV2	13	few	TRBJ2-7	TGTGCCAGCAGCCGGGACAGGGAGGACGAGCAGTACTTC	CASSRDREDEQYF
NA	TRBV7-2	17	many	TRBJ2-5	TGTGCCAGCAGCTTAGGAATGGACTCCAGGTACAGGGAGACCCAGTACTTC	CASSLGMDSRYRETQYF
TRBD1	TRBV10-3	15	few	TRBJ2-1	TGTGCCATCAGTGGGGGAGACAGGGGTAGAGATGAGCAGTTCTTC	CAISGGDRGRDEQFF
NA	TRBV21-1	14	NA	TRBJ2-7	TGTGCCAGCAGCATCGTAGTCGGATACTACGAGCAGTACTTC	CASSIVVGYYEQYF
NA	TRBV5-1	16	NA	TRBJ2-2	TGCGCCAGCAGCTTACAAGCGGCAGCGAACACCGGGGAGCTGTTTTTT	CASSLQAAANTGELFF
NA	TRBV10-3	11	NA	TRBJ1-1	TGTGCCATCTCCGGGGGAGGGGAGGCTTTCTTT	CAISGGGEAFF
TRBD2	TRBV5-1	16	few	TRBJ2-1	TGCGCCAGCAGCTGGGGGACTAGCGGGGATGTCGGTGAGCAGTTCTTC	CASSWGTSGDVGEQFF
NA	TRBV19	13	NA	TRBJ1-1	TGTGCCAGTAGTACAGACATGAACACTGAAGCTTTCTTT	CASSTDMNTEAFF
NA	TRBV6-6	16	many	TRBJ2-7	TGTGCCAGCAGTTACTCAGGGTTGACGTCCTACTACGAGCAGTACTTC	CASSYSGLTSYYEQYF
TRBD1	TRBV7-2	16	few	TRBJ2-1	TGTGCCAGCAGCTCTCGACAGGGAACCACCTACAATGAGCAGTTCTTC	CASSSRQGTTYNEQFF
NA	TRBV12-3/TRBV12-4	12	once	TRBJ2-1	TGTGCCAGCAGTTTTGAGCCCAATGAGCAGTTCTTC	CASSFEPNEQFF
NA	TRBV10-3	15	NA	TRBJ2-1	TGTGCCATCAGTGAGTCGAGGCAACCCTACAATGAGCAGTTCTTC	CAISESRQPYNEQFF
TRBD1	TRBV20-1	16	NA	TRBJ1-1	TGCAGTGCTAGAGCCCAGCTTGGGACAGCTTCAACTGAAGCTTTCTTT	CSARAQLGTASTEAFF
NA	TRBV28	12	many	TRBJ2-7	TGTGCCAGCAGTCCGAAGGGTTACGAGCAGTACTTC	CASSPKGYEQYF
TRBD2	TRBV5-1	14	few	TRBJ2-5	TGCGCCAGCAGCTTGGAGCGGGGTGTGCAGACCCAGTACTTC	CASSLERGVQTQYF
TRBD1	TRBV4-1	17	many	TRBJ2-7	TGCGCCAGCAGCCATCCGGGACAGGGGGCTTTAGCCTACGAGCAGTACTTC	CASSHPGQGALAYEQYF
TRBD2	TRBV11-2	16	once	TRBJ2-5	TGTGCCAGCAGCTTTTCAGCGGGAGGATCCAAAGAGACCCAGTACTTC	CASSFSAGGSKETQYF
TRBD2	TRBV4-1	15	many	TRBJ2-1	TGCGCCAGCAGCCAAGTTCTAGCGGCGGACAATGAGCAGTTCTTC	CASSQVLAADNEQFF
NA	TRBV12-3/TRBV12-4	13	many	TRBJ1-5	TGTGCCAGCAGCTTAACGGGCAATCAGCCCCAGCATTTT	CASSLTGNQPQHF
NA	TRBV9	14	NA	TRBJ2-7	TGTGCCAGCAGCGTAGATCCAGGGGAATACGAGCAGTACTTC	CASSVDPGEYEQYF
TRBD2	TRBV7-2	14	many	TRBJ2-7	TGTGCCAGCAGCTTAGCTAGCGGGGGACTGGAGCAGTACTTC	CASSLASGGLEQYF
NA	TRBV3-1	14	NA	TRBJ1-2	TGTGCCAGCAGCCAAGGGAGGTACAACTATGGCTACACCTTC	CASSQGRYNYGYTF
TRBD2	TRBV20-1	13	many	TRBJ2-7	TGCAGTGCTTCCCCTAGCGGGAGGGGCGAGCAGTACTTC	CSASPSGRGEQYF
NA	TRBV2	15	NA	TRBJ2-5	TGTGCCAGCAAGTTCGCGGGACCGGCTCAGGGGACCCAGTACTTC	CASKFAGPAQGTQYF
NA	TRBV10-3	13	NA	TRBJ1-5	TGTGCCATCAGTAAGGAGGGCAATCAGCCCCAGCATTTT	CAISKEGNQPQHF
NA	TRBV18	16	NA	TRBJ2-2	TGTGCCAGCTCACCCGAACAGGGAGCGAACACCGGGGAGCTGTTTTTT	CASSPEQGANTGELFF
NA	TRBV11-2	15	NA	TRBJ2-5	TGTGCCAGCAGCTTAGCCTCCGGTACCTACAATGAGCAGTACTTC	CASSLASGTYNEQYF
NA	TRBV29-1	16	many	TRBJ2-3	TGCAGCGTTGAAGATCGAGGAGGGAAAAGCACAGATACGCAGTATTTT	CSVEDRGGKSTDTQYF
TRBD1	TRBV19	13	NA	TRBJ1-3	TGTGCCAGCTCGGGGACAGCGCGAAACACCATATATTTT	CASSGTARNTIYF
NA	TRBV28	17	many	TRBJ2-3	TGTGCCAGCAGTTTATCTGGTCCGGGATCGAAGGCGGATACGCAGTATTTT	CASSLSGPGSKADTQYF
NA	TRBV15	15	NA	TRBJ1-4	TGTGCCACCAGCAGAAGGGGGGAGGCTAATGGAAAACTGTTTTTT	CATSRRGEANGKLFF
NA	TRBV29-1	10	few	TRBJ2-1	TGCAGCGTCATGTACAATGAGCAGTTCTTC	CSVMYNEQFF